This record covers a single TCR beta chain. The antigen remains unidentified. The sample is drawn from a study of T-cell memory formation after mild COVID-19. Study-wide results and limits: Still unconfirmed is whether the second-wave clones peaking on day 37 recognized SARS-CoV-2. Chiefly within CM and EM were the contracting CD4+ clones; CD8+ ones were within EMRA. There was a balanced CD4/CD8 profile in clones contracting day 15 to 85, and later expanders leaned CD4+.

Constant-segment primers were used for 5'RACE, and the resulting TCR alpha and TCR beta cDNA libraries carried sample barcodes and UMIs. One entry per CDR3 protein results from TCRdb running MiXCR on the 5' RACE reads. The sample carries some 340,000 distinct CDR3 sequences, over 10% recorded once. The TCR originated in a man aged 18 to 29 who had mild COVID-19 (a few samples of this study predate the infection). Cell type and time point are not known. Sample: PBMCs or a T cell subset sorted from them (not recorded which).

The CDR3 DNA reads TGCGCCAGCAGCTTGGACAGCACTAACTATGGCTACACCTTC. Protein: CASSLDSTNYGYTF. This chain uses TRBV5-1 with TRBJ1-2; the D is unclear. Germline CDR1 reads SGHRS; CDR2 reads YFSETQ. The V gene lost 0 bases and the J gene lost 0 bases, with 6 bases spanning the gap. The CDR3 runs to 14 residues.